The rows below give T cell receptor beta chains drawn from one sample of a study of blood T cell repertoires in COVID-19. Sequenced by immunoSEQ multiplex PCR; TCRdb stores in-frame clones only, minus some. Of a few hundred thousand clones listed, around 92% were seen once; the top ten hold roughly 1.8%. Sequenced material: PBMCs or T cells enriched from blood (not recorded which). These receptors came from an older woman who had recovered from COVID-19. Each CDR3 is given with its conserved first and last residue. The order of the fields is clone size, V gene, J gene, D gene, CDR3 DNA, CDR3 protein. D genes are given only for firm matches. A clone size is listed for some rows: how often the clone was seen (once, few, many), or a class if it is expanded.

once	TRBV6-5	TRBJ2-3	TRBD2	TGTGCCAGCACTAATAGCGGGCCTAGCACAGATACGCAGTATTTT	CASTNSGPSTDTQYF
-	TRBV21-1	TRBJ2-2	-	TGTGCCAGCAGCAAAGCAAGGGCAGGGGGCGCGAGCGGGGAGCTGTTTTTT	CASSKARAGGASGELFF
-	TRBV3-1/TRBV3-2	TRBJ2-1	-	TGTGCCAGCAGCCAACAGGGCGGAGGGAATGAGCAGTTCTTC	CASSQQGGGNEQFF
-	TRBV21-1	TRBJ2-5	-	TGTGCCAGCAGCCCCCTGGGCAGAGGGTACCAAGAGACCCAGTACTTC	CASSPLGRGYQETQYF
-	TRBV6-5	TRBJ1-5	-	TGTGCCAGCAGTTACTCGGCCAATAGCAATCAGCCCCAGCATTTT	CASSYSANSNQPQHF
-	TRBV7-4	TRBJ1-1	TRBD1	TGTGCCAGCAGCCGGACAGGGAACACTGAAGCTTTCTTT	CASSRTGNTEAFF
-	TRBV28	TRBJ1-4	-	TGTGCCAGCAGTCCGTACCCGACAGGAGAAAAACTGTTTTTT	CASSPYPTGEKLFF
-	TRBV11-2	TRBJ1-5	-	TGTGCCAGCAGCCCCGATGCGGGACCCTATAGCAATCAGCCCCAGCATTTT	CASSPDAGPYSNQPQHF
-	TRBV7-6	TRBJ2-2	-	TGTGCCAGCAGCTTACGGGGGTTGCACACCGGGGAGCTGTTTTTT	CASSLRGLHTGELFF
-	TRBV9	TRBJ2-1	TRBD2	TGTGCCAGCAGCGTAGGACTAGCGGGGGCTTACAATGAGCAGTTCTTC	CASSVGLAGAYNEQFF
-	TRBV5-8	TRBJ2-5	TRBD2	TGTGCCAGCAGTTGGGGGCCCGGACTAGCGGGAGGGCAGACCCAGTACTTC	CASSWGPGLAGGQTQYF
-	TRBV10-3	TRBJ1-2	-	TGTGCCATCAGCCCCGGGGGAGGATTGGAGGTTGGCTACACCTTC	CAISPGGGLEVGYTF
-	TRBV19	TRBJ1-1	TRBD1	TGTGCCAGTAGTAGAAACAGGGGACGTACTGAAGCTTTCTTT	CASSRNRGRTEAFF
-	TRBV4-1	TRBJ2-7	-	TGCGCCAGCAGCCAAGGACCGGTCAACCTAGGTACCGAGCAGTACTTC	CASSQGPVNLGTEQYF
-	TRBV7-6	TRBJ2-7	TRBD2	TGTGCCAGCAGCTTTTCACGTCCCGGACTAGCGGGAGGTAGGGGTTGGTACGAGCAGTACTTC	CASSFSRPGLAGGRGWYEQYF
once	TRBV30	TRBJ2-7	TRBD2	TGTGCCTGGCACGCCCCGTTGACTAGCGGATTCTACGAGCAGTACTTC	CAWHAPLTSGFYEQYF
-	TRBV15	TRBJ1-6	TRBD1	TGTGCCACCAGCAGGGACAGGTCGGCGAATTCACCCCTCCACTTT	CATSRDRSANSPLHF
-	TRBV3-1/TRBV3-2	TRBJ1-5	-	TGTGCCAGCAGCCAGAGTCAATATCAGCCCCAGCATTTT	CASSQSQYQPQHF
-	TRBV6-5	TRBJ2-2	TRBD1	TGTGCCAGCAGTTGGGACAGGCCCGATGTGGGCGGGGAGCTGTTTTTT	CASSWDRPDVGGELFF
-	TRBV27	TRBJ2-2	-	TGTGCCAGCAGCCGGACTACTAGAAACACCGGGGAGCTGTTTTTT	CASSRTTRNTGELFF
-	TRBV7-9	TRBJ1-3	TRBD1	TGTGCCAGCAGCTTAGGTTTGACGGACAGGCGCTCTGGAAACACCATATATTTT	CASSLGLTDRRSGNTIYF
-	TRBV5-1	TRBJ2-1	TRBD1	TGCGCCAGCAGCTTAGGGGGACAGGAGAATGAGCAGTTCTTC	CASSLGGQENEQFF
-	TRBV7-9	TRBJ2-1	TRBD1	TGTGCCAGCAGCCACGGGGACAGGGGGCACGAGCAGTTCTTC	CASSHGDRGHEQFF
-	TRBV9	TRBJ1-2	TRBD1	TGTGCCAGCGGGGGGACAGGGGACCGCCACTATGGCTACACCTTC	CASGGTGDRHYGYTF